This T cell receptor beta chain was captured by sequencing in a study of tumor-infiltrating lymphocytes in localized non-small cell lung cancer (dated by TCRdb to the early 2020s). Concerning the study at large: The cohort covered several histologies, both smokers and never-smokers, and patients whose samples were collected after neoadjuvant chemotherapy. Each patient provided resected tumor tissue plus uninvolved lung tissue from the same patient, with the uninvolved lung tissue described as non-adjacent to the tumor. The same patients underwent several integrated assays, with TCR sequencing performed together with flow cytometry, multiplex immunofluorescence, RNA-seq, exome sequencing and proteomics. The overall ICON cohort was composed of over a hundred surgical patients with localized non-small cell lung cancer whose tumors were resected. A total of fewer than 60 patients were included in the paired tumor versus uninvolved lung comparison of immunoSEQ T-cell fraction.

Concerning this clone: Its cognate antigen has yet to be identified. No base quality information exists; no much larger clone differs at one position.

Enrollment in ICON was initiated in early 2016, and the last patient was enrolled in late 2018. In a subcohort of approximately 78 patients, fresh tumor and matched uninvolved tissue were collected for in-depth immune analyses, with TCR sequencing among those analyses. No cell sorting was done, and TCR sequencing was instead run on DNA isolated from bulk tissue. V and J lose 3 bases and 4 bases, and a span of 7 bases separates them. Counted from cysteine to phenylalanine, this CDR3 has 12 amino acids. The DNA shown is the 36-base CDR3, in frame from base 1. For CDR1 and CDR2, the germline V gene lists SGHDT and YYEEEE. TCR sequencing with the immunoSEQ assay provided the T-cell fraction in tumor and uninvolved lung tissue. The authors' analysis ran thus. In the survival analysis, patients were divided into a high T-cell fraction group (upper tertile) and a low T-cell fraction group (lower two tertiles), and the two groups were compared using a log-rank test. A signed-rank test was used to test paired tumor versus uninvolved lung differences in T-cell fraction. The source is immuneACCESS, and TCRdb retained only in-frame sequences with V and J called. Part of the clones is not carried over; for the studies checked, unresolved V genes explain less than half of this, and the remainder is unexplained. That table furnishes V, J and clone size, whereas the DNA furnished D and trimming. The sample profile shows approximately 9,500 clones; around 74% of them were found once. Of the sample, 19% falls within the top ten clones.

Overall results and qualifications from the work: Consistent with immunofluorescence CD3 counts, TCRbeta sequencing supported greater T cell infiltration in tumors than in uninvolved lung tissue. Different pieces of the same tissue were used for different assays, so technical variation could not be separated from intratumor heterogeneity. TCR-derived T-cell fraction did not differ between the flow cytometry-defined immunotypes IM1 (good prognosis) and IM2 (poor prognosis). Because assay coverage varied across patients depending on available tissue quantity, TCR sequencing was performed for only a subset of the cohort.

The sequence is built from TRBV5-6 and TRBJ1-2, and TRBD1 may be the D gene, going by 5 matching bases. Sequences were obtained from uninvolved lung tissue not adjacent to the tumor. The clonotype comes from a human donor with non-small cell lung cancer. DNA sequence: TGTGCCAGCAGCTCCGACAGCTATGGCTACACCTTC. Its translation is CASSSDSYGYTF.